This T cell receptor beta chain originates from a study of graft-versus-host responses after intestinal transplantation. About the research overall: Grafts were multivisceral, liver-intestinal, or isolated intestinal.

With respect to this clone: The target antigen is unknown.

TCRdb's copy holds only in-frame clones and misses some; the assay was immunoSEQ multiplex PCR. Of approximately 90,000 clones detected, about 87% appear once; the ten largest clones hold 0.28%. Study observations and caveats: Within allografts, high graft-versus-host to host-versus-graft clonal ratios were seen among patients with graft-donor T cell macrochimerism. GvH clones were identified in recipient marrow, with some first appearing in ileum or blood.

Germline values: CDR1 SEHNR, CDR2 FQNEAQ (reference sequence). The CDR3 runs 11 residues. The ends were cut back, 6 bases at V and 8 bases at J, with 9 bases in the middle. The chain is built from TRBV7-9 and TRBJ2-3, with D perhaps TRBD1 (5 bases). The sample in question was unstimulated CD4+ T cells sorted from spleen or lymph node cells, obtained before transplant. This receptor was identified in a human donor who was the organ donor for an intestinal transplant. CDR3 loop: CASRWGGTQYF. DNA for the CDR3: TGTGCCAGCAGGTGGGGCGGTACGCAGTATTTT.